One sample yielded the 2 T cell receptor beta chains listed below, sequenced in a study of PD-1 blockade in classical Hodgkin lymphoma. Assay: immunoSEQ multiplex PCR; the TCRdb copy retains only in-frame clones and omits some. Among tens of thousands of clones, about 92% were seen once, and the ten largest hold 9.7%. All patients relapsed after autologous stem cell transplantation, and brentuximab vedotin exposure varied. The source was peripheral blood mononuclear cells (PBMCs), collected at baseline. The receptors here all came from a human donor with classical Hodgkin lymphoma.

This clone was counted a few times. The chain links TRBV5-1 to TRBJ2-7, with TRBD1 identical over 9 bases. From germline, CDR1 is SGHRS and CDR2 YFSETQ. This CDR3 is 14 amino acids long. Trimming at V came to 4 bases and at J to 2 bases, leaving 4 bases not matched to a gene. The CDR3, as DNA: TGCGCCAGCAGCGCAGACAGGGGGGCCTACGAGCAGTACTTC. It translates to CASSADRGAYEQYF.

V usage is TRBV5-1 and J usage is TRBJ1-4; D not resolved. V gave up 4 bases and J gave up 2 bases, with 9 bases separating them. Per germline, CDR1 SGHRS and CDR2 YFSETQ. The length of the CDR3 is 14 residues. The CDR3 spells CASSSSFTNEKLFF. The DNA of the CDR3 is TGCGCCAGCAGCAGTAGTTTTACTAATGAAAAACTGTTTTTT.